The present entry profiles one TCR beta chain with its context. Its matching antigen is unknown. V lost 5 bases to trimming and J lost 1 base, with 14 bases between them. The CDR3 sequence is 15 residues long. CDR1 and CDR2 (germline): SEHNR, FQNEAQ (reference sequence). CD45RO-negative cells were positively selected for CCR7, leaving out terminally differentiated effector memory CD45RA+ cells. Each donor was a Caucasian adult residing in Nashville, Tennessee. This entry comes from a study of shared clonotypes between healthy human individuals. Study details: CD4 naive cells filled three plates per donor, CD4 memory three, CD8 naive two and CD8 memory one.

Study-level results: Clonotypes which were not shared had lower generation probabilities than clonotypes that all four donors shared. The represented genetic and exposure-history diversity was limited by the small number of donors.

Sequencing used immunoSEQ multiplex PCR; TCRdb keeps in-frame clones, though not all of them. The profile shows more than 2 million clones, roughly 94% of them singletons. Input material: naive CD8+ T cells sorted from blood. The chain is built from TRBV7-9 and TRBJ2-5, with a possible D match to TRBD2 (5 bases). The clonotype comes from a man between 18 and 29 years old in good health. The CDR3 sequence: CASSQTDYLQETQYF. CDR3 in DNA: TGTGCCAGCAGCCAGACTGACTACCTCCAAGAGACCCAGTACTTC. Looking up the rest from reference TRBV7-9 and TRBJ2-5 gives the full variable domain: DTGVSQNPRHKITKRGQNVTFRCDPISEHNRLYWYRQTLGQGPEFLTYFQNEAQLEKSRLLSDRFSAERPKGSFSTLEIQRTEQGDSAMYLCASSQTDYLQETQYFGPGTRLLVL.